This T cell receptor beta chain was captured in a study of CD8+CD57+ T cells in acquired aplastic anemia. Patients chosen for sequencing had CD8+CD57+ cells that had expanded, as shown by flow cytometry. The V gene's germline CDR1 is GTSNPN and CDR2 SVGIG (reference sequence). The CDR3 runs to 14 residues. Losses at the gene ends were 8 bases for V and 2 bases for J; bases not matched to a gene: 8. Genomic DNA constituted the template upon which TCR beta VDJ and CDR3 profiling was performed. In TCRdb, the reads were re-called with MiXCR into one record per CDR3 protein. The data contain under 200,000 distinct CDR3 sequences, approximately 52% of them seen just once; the ten biggest clones take up about 1.8%.

Sequencing was carried out using sorted CD4+, CD8+, or CD8+CD57+ T cells (not recorded which) from PBMCs. The source is a human donor with aplastic anemia. The rearrangement links TRBV30 to TRBJ1-3, with 8 positions matching TRBD1. In DNA form, the CDR3 reads TGTGCCAGGGGACAGGCAGGACCTGGAAACACCATATATTTT. Its protein is CARGQAGPGNTIYF.